The 12 T cell receptor beta chains below all came from one sample that was sequenced in a study of blood T cell repertoires in COVID-19. The repertoire was sequenced with immunoSEQ multiplex PCR; TCRdb's copy has only in-frame clones and lacks some. Of around 120,000 clones listed, roughly 79% are singletons. The sequenced sample consisted of peripheral blood. The receptors were sampled from a man in his 70s with acute or convalescent COVID-19.

V usage is TRBV7-3 and J usage is TRBJ2-3, with D perhaps TRBD2 (5 bases). CDR1 is SGHTA and CDR2 is FQGTGA in the germline V gene. The CDR3 runs 13 residues. V gave up 5 bases and J gave up 6 bases, with 12 bases separating them. CDR3 sequence reads: CASSDLLVDTQYF. The CDR3 DNA reads TGTGCCAGCAGCGACTTACTAGTGGATACGCAGTATTTT.

The chain has TRBV29-1 and TRBJ1-1, with 11 bases lining up with TRBD1. The CDR3 covers 12 residues. Trimming at V came to 8 bases and at J to 10 bases, leaving 9 bases not matched to a gene. Looked up from germline, CDR1 is SQVTM and CDR2 is ANQGSEA. DNA of the CDR3: TGCAGCTTTTGGACAGGGGGCGTTGGAGCTTTCTTT. It codes for CSFWTGGVGAFF.

CDR3: CASGIQGNTEAFF. CDR3 sequence (DNA): TGTGCCAGCGGCATACAGGGCAACACTGAAGCTTTCTTT. The chain joins TRBV7-2 to TRBJ1-1; D is perhaps TRBD1 (6 bases). This CDR3 has 13 amino acids. V was clipped by 8 bases and J by 2 bases, with 12 bases between them. Germline CDR1 and CDR2: SGHTA and FQGNSA.

This clone was seen a few times. Here the CDR3 DNA reads TGTGCCAGCAGTGAGACAGGGGAGATTTCACCCCTCCACTTT. As protein: CASSETGEISPLHF. V usage is TRBV2 and J usage is TRBJ1-6; 8 bases align to TRBD1. This CDR3 spans 14 amino acids. Germline CDR1 SNHLY, CDR2 FYNNEI. Germline trimming cut 3 bases from V and 9 bases from J; bases unmatched to any gene: 4.

This rearrangement joins TRBV15 to TRBJ2-1, with TRBD1 matching over 8 bases. The V segment lost 4 bases and the J segment 1 base; nucleotides outside the gene matches: 6. Per germline, CDR1 LNHNV and CDR2 YYDKDF (reference sequence). The CDR3 extends over 16 amino acids. The DNA of the CDR3 is TGTGCCACCAGCAAGGATCGGACAGGGTCCTACAATGAGCAGTTCTTC. It translates to CATSKDRTGSYNEQFF.

This clone was detected once. The chain combines TRBV11-3 with TRBJ2-2, with 10 bases matching TRBD2. The CDR3 has 20 amino acids. The junction had 17 bases not matched to a gene; V was cut back by 4 bases and J by 3 bases. In germline, CDR1 is SGHNT, CDR2 YENEEA. The CDR3 DNA sequence: TGTGCCAGCAGCTCGCCCTTCAGGGGGCGGCTAGCGGGGGACACCGGGGAGCTGTTTTTT. Its protein is CASSSPFRGRLAGDTGELFF.

This clone turned up a few times. The V gene is TRBV27, the J gene TRBJ2-7; 9 positions match TRBD1. Germline V gene lookup returns CDR1 MNHEY and CDR2 SMNVEV (reference sequence). The ends lost 6 bases at V and 5 bases at J; junction bases unmatched: 11. The CDR3 is made up of 15 amino acids. CDR3 nucleotides: TGTGCCAGCAGAAAAACAGGGGGCAGTTACCACGAGCAGTACTTC. Its protein product is CASRKTGGSYHEQYF.

The chain uses TRBV19 and TRBJ1-2; D not resolved. The CDR3 runs to 12 residues. Trimming removed 6 bases at V and 3 bases at J, with 8 bases between. CDR1 is LNHDA and CDR2 is SQIVND in the germline V gene (reference sequence). Here the CDR3 DNA reads TGTGCCAGTAGACTCACAGACTATGGCTACACCTTC. The encoded protein is CASRLTDYGYTF.

This clone was detected only once. The rearrangement uses TRBV6-5 and TRBJ1-2; 7 bases match TRBD1. The length of the CDR3 is 12 residues. Germline V gene sequence: CDR1 MNHEY, CDR2 SVGAGI. The trim removed 6 bases at V and 8 bases at J, leaving 6 bases unmatched. The CDR3 sequence is CASRMKGAGYTF. The CDR3 nucleotides read TGTGCCAGCAGAATGAAGGGGGCCGGCTACACCTTC.

The V and J genes are TRBV4-2 and TRBJ1-4; 7 nucleotides align to TRBD1. V was pared by 4 bases and J by 2 bases, with 16 bases of the junction left unmatched. This CDR3 region has 19 residues. Per the germline V gene, CDR1 is LGHNA and CDR2 is YNFKEQ. CDR3 sequence (DNA): TGTGCCAGCAGCCGAGAGGGACAGAAAGGAATTTCTACTAATGAAAAACTGTTTTTT. This translates into CASSREGQKGISTNEKLFF.

This clone appeared a few times. The chain carries TRBV19 and TRBJ1-2; a weak D match, TRBD1 (5 bases). Germline loops: CDR1 LNHDA, CDR2 SQIVND (reference sequence). Trimming took off 7 bases at V and 8 bases at J, with 14 bases between the two ends. The CDR3 is 12 residues long. For the CDR3, the DNA is TGTGCCAGTACCAGGACATTCGGAGGCTACACCTTC. Protein sequence: CASTRTFGGYTF.

The V call is TRBV3-1 (or the pseudogene TRBV3-2), the J call TRBJ2-7, with TRBD1 as a possible D gene (5 bases). CDR3 length: 13 residues. CDR1 is LGHDT and CDR2 is YNNKEL in the germline V gene (reference sequence). The V end lost 4 bases, the J end lost 9 bases, and 16 bases lay between the germline ends. The CDR3 region has the DNA TGTGCCAGCAGCCGCCTCGACAGTGTTGGGCAGTACTTC. Its translation is CASSRLDSVGQYF.